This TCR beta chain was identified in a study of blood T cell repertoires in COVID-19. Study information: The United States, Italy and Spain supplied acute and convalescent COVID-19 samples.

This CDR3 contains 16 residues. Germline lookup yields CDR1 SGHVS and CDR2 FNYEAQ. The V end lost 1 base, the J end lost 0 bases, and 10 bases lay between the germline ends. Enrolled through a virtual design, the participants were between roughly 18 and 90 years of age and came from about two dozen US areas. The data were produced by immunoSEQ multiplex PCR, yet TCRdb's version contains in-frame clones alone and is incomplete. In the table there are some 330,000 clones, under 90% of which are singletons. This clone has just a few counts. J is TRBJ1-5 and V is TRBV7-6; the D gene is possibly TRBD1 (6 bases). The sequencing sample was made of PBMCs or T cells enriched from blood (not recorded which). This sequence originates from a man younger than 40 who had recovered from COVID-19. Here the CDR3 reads CASSLEQGYSNQPQHF. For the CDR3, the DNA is TGTGCCAGCAGCTTAGAACAGGGTTATAGCAATCAGCCCCAGCATTTT.